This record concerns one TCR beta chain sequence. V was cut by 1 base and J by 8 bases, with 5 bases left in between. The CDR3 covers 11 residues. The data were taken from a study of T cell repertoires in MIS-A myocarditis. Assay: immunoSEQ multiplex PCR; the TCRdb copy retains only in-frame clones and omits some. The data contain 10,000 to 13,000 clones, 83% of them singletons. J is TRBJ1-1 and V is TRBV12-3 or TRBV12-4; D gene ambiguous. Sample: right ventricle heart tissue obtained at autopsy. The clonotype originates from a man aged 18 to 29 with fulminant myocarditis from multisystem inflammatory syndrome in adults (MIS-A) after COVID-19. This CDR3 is CASSLVQEAFF. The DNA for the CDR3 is TGTGCCAGCAGTTTAGTCCAGGAAGCTTTCTTT.